This T cell receptor (beta chain) came from a study of tumor-infiltrating lymphocytes in primary liver carcinoma. General observations from the study: Blood's top-250-clone fraction was significantly lower than that of tumors (p = 0.039).

The V gene lost 4 bases and the J gene lost 5 bases, with 6 bases spanning the gap. The CDR3 totals 13 residues. Germline CDR1 and CDR2: PRHDT and FYEKMQ (reference sequence). Turning to this clonotype: Its antigen is unidentified.

A constant-region primer primed TCR beta cDNA synthesis from 450 to 550 ng of total RNA. The TCR beta library was amplified through three nested multiplex PCR rounds in a modified ARM-PCR procedure. Use of TRBV1-TRBV30 forward primers with a C-beta reverse primer characterized the first two PCR rounds, which lasted about 9 cycles each. TCRdb ran MiXCR on the multiplex PCR reads and lists one entry per CDR3 protein. The repertoire holds approximately 80,000 distinct CDR3 sequences, with roughly 71% as singletons. Investigators took RNA and DNA out together from about 20-30 mg of unsorted bulk tissue.

This TCR was recovered from a middle-aged man with primary liver carcinoma and hepatitis B virus infection. The chain couples TRBV13 to TRBJ1-6, with a possible D match to TRBD1 (5 bases). What was sequenced was tumor-adjacent normal liver tissue. The CDR3 DNA reads TGTGCCAGCAGCTGGGGGAATAATTCACCCCTCCACTTT. Encoded protein: CASSWGNNSPLHF.